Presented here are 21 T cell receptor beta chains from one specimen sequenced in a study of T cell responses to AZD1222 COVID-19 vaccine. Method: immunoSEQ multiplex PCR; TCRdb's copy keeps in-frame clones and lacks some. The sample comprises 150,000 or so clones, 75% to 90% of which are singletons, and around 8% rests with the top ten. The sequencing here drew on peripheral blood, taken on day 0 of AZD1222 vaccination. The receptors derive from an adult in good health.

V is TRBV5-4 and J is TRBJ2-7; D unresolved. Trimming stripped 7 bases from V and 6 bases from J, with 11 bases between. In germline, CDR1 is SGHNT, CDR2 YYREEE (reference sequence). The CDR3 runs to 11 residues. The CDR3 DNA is TGTGCCAGCGGCCTCTTGGCCGAGCAGTACTTC. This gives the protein CASGLLAEQYF.

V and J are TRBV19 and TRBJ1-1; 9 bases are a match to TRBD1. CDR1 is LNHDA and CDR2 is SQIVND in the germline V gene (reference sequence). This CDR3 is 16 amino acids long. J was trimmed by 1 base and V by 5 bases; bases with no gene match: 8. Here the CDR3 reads CASSLRQGVGNTEAFF. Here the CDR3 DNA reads TGTGCCAGTAGTCTGAGACAGGGGGTGGGGAACACTGAAGCTTTCTTT.

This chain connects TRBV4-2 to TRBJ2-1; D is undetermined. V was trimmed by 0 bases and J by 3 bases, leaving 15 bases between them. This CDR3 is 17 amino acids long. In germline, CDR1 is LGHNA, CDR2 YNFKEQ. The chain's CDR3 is CASSQDGYGSGYNEQFF. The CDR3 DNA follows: TGTGCCAGCAGCCAAGATGGGTATGGGTCGGGCTACAATGAGCAGTTCTTC.

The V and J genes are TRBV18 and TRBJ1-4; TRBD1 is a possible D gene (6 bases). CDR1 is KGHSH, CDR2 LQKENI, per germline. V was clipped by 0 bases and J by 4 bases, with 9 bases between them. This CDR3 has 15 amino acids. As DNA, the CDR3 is TGTGCCAGCTCACCACCAACAGGGCTTAATGAAAAACTGTTTTTT. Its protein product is CASSPPTGLNEKLFF.

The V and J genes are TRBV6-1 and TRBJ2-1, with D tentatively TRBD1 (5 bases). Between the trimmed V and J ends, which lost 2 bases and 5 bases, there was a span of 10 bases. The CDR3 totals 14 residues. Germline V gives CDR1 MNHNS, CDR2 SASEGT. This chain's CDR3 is CASSEWLQDNEQFF. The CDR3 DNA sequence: TGTGCCAGCAGTGAATGGTTACAGGACAATGAGCAGTTCTTC.

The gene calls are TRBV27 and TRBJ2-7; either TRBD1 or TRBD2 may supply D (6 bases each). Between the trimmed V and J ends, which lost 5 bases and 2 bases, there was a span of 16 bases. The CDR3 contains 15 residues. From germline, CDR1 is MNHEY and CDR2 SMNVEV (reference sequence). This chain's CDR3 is CASSLDGGLTYEQYF. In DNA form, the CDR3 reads TGTGCCAGCAGTCTAGATGGGGGGCTTACCTACGAGCAGTACTTC.

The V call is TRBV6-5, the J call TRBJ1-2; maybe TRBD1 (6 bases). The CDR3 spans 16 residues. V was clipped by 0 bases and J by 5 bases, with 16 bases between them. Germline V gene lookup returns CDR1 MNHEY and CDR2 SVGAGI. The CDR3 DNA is TGTGCCAGCAGTTACTCGACTATAGGGACAAATTATGGCTACACCTTC. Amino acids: CASSYSTIGTNYGYTF.

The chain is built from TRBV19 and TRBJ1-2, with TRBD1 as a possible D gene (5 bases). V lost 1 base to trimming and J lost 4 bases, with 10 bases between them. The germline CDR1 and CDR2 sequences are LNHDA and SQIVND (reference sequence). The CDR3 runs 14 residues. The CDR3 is CASSIASGGYGYTF. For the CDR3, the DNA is TGTGCCAGTAGTATAGCCAGTGGGGGCTATGGCTACACCTTC. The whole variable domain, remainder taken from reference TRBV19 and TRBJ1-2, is DGGITQSPKYLFRKEGQNVTLSCEQNLNHDAMYWYRQDPGQGLRLIYYSQIVNDFQKGDIAEGYSVSREKKESFPLTVTSAQKNPTAFYLCASSIASGGYGYTFGSGTRLTVV.

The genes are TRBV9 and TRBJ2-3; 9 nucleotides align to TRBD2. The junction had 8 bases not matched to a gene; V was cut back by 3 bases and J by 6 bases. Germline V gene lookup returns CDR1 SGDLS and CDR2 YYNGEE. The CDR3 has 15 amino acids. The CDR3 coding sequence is TGTGCCAGCAGCGCGTCCTCTAGCGGGATCGATACGCAGTATTTT. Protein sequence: CASSASSSGIDTQYF.

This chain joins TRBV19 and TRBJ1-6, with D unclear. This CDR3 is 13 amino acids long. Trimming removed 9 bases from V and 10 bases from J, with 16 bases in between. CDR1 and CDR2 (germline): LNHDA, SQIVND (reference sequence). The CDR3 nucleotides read TGTGCCAGCAAAGTAGGAGGTGGCTCACCCCTCCACTTT. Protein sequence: CASKVGGGSPLHF.

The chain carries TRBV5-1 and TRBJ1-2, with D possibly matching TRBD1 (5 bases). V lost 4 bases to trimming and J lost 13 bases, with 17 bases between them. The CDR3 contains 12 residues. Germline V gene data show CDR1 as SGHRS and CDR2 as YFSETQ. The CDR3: CASSLEGPRGTF. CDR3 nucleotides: TGCGCCAGCAGCCTCGAGGGGCCGAGGGGCACCTTC.

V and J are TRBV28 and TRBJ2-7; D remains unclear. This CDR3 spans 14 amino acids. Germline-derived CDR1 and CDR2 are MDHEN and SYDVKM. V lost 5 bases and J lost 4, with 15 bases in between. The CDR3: CASSPPRAAYEQYF. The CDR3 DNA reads TGTGCCAGCAGTCCACCGCGCGCGGCATACGAGCAGTACTTC.

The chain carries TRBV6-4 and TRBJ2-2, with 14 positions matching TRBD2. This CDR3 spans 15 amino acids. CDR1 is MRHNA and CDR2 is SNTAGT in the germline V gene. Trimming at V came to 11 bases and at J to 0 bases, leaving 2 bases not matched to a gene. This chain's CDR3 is CAGTSGGTNTGELFF. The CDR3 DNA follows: TGTGCCGGGACTAGCGGGGGAACGAACACCGGGGAGCTGTTTTTT.

The CDR3 bases are TGTGCCAGCAGTTACCAAGACCAGTCTGGGGCCAACGTCCTGACTTTC. Its protein product is CASSYQDQSGANVLTF. The gene calls are TRBV6-5 and TRBJ2-6; D is undetermined. This CDR3 contains 16 residues. V was cut by 2 bases and J by 1 base, with 9 bases left in between. Germline values: CDR1 MNHEY, CDR2 SVGAGI.

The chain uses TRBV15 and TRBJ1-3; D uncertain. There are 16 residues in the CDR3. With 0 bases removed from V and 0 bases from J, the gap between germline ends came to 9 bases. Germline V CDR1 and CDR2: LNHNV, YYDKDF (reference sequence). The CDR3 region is CATSREEGSSGNTIYF. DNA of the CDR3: TGTGCCACCAGCAGAGAAGAAGGTTCCTCTGGAAACACCATATATTTT.

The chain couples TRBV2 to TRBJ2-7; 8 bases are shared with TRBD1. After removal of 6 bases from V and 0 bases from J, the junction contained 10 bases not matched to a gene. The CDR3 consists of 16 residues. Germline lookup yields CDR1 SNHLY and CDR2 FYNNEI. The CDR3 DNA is TGTGCCAGCAGCCCAATCAGGGGGCTAAGCTCCTACGAGCAGTACTTC. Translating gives CASSPIRGLSSYEQYF.

The CDR3 sequence is CASSPPRGMNTGELFF. The CDR3 nucleotides read TGTGCCAGCTCACCACCCCGCGGAATGAACACCGGGGAGCTGTTTTTT. V is TRBV18 and J is TRBJ2-2; D call uncertain. Germline CDR1 and CDR2: KGHSH and LQKENI. V lost 0 bases, J lost 1 base, and 9 bases lay in between. CDR3 length: 16 amino acids. Drawing the rest from reference TRBV18 and TRBJ2-2, the complete variable domain is NAGVMQNPRHLVRRRGQEARLRCSPMKGHSHVYWYRQLPEEGLKFMVYLQKENIIDESGMPKERFSAEFPKEGPSILRIQQVVRGDSAAYFCASSPPRGMNTGELFFGEGSRLTVL.

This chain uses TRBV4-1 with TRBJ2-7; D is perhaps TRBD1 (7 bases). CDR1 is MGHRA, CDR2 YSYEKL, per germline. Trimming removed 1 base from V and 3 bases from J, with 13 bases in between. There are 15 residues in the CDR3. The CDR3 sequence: CASSQGAGGGYEQYF. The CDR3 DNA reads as TGCGCCAGCAGCCAAGGGGCAGGGGGAGGCTACGAGCAGTACTTC.

The CDR3 protein is CASSPRQGLDEETQYF. CDR3 in DNA: TGCGCCAGCAGCCCACGACAGGGTTTGGACGAAGAGACCCAGTACTTC. The chain carries TRBV5-1 and TRBJ2-5; 7 bases align to TRBD1. Trimming cost V 4 bases and J 3 bases; bases outside gene matches: 12. Per germline, CDR1 SGHRS and CDR2 YFSETQ. There are 16 residues in the CDR3.

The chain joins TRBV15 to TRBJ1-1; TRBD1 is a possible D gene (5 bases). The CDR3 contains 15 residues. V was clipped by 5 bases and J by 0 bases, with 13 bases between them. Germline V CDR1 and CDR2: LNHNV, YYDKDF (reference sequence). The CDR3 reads CATSRGGNMNTEAFF. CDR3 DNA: TGTGCCACCAGCCGGGGGGGGAACATGAACACTGAAGCTTTCTTT.

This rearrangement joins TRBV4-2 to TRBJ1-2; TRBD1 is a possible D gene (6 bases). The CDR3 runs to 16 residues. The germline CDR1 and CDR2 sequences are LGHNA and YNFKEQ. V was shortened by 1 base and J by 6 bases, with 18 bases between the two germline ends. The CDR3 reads CASSQGRSQGLHGYTF. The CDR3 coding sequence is TGTGCCAGCAGCCAAGGTCGTAGCCAGGGGTTGCATGGCTACACCTTC.